The T cell receptor beta chain described here comes from a study of shared clonotypes between healthy human individuals. Overall study findings and caveats: Collection of samples was limited to blood; tissue repertoires likely differ. Sequencing depth was expected to influence donor clonotype sharing. As a rule, naive subsets had a larger estimated richness than memory subsets.

This CDR3 has 18 residues. Germline loops: CDR1 SGHDN, CDR2 FVKESK. V was shortened by 0 bases and J by 0 bases, with 15 bases between the two germline ends. Terminally differentiated effector memory CD45RA+ cells were excluded from the naive CD8 cells, which were CD45RO-negative and positively selected for CCR7. Some clones are missing from TCRdb's copy, which holds only in-frame ones; the method was immunoSEQ multiplex PCR. The profile shows 800,000 to 950,000 clones, approximately 96% of them singletons. To note about this clone: The antigen is not known.

This TCR was sampled from a young man in good health. Material: naive CD8+ T cells sorted from blood. V usage is TRBV14 and J usage is TRBJ1-3; D ambiguous. The CDR3 is CASSQDLRPVHSGNTIYF. CDR3 in DNA: TGTGCCAGCAGCCAAGATCTGCGTCCGGTTCACTCTGGAAACACCATATATTTT.